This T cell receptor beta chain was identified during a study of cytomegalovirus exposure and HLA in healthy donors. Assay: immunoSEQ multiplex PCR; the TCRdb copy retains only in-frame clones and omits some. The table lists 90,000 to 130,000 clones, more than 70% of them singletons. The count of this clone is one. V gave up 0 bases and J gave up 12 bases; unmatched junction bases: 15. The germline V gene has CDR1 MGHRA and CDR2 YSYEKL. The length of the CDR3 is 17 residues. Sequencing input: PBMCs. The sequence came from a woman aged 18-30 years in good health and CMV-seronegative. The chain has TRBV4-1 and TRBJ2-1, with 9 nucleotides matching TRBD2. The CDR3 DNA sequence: TGCGCCAGCAGCCAAGATCTACGGCTAGCGGGGCACATCGGGCAGTTCTTC. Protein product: CASSQDLRLAGHIGQFF.